The 28 T cell receptor beta chains given below trace back to one sample, sequenced in a study of shared clonotypes between healthy human individuals. Using immunoSEQ multiplex PCR, the repertoire was profiled, and TCRdb retains in-frame clones only, with some absent. This sample has about 690,000 clones, with roughly 87% found just once. Sequenced input: memory CD8+ T cells from PBMCs. Subset specified: CD45RO+ cells pooled with CCR7-negative TemRA cells. These receptors were taken from a man younger than 35 in good health. Some clones in this sample may be carry-over from other donors' samples.

The V call is TRBV27, the J call TRBJ2-1; 9 bases are a match to TRBD2. Germline values: CDR1 MNHEY, CDR2 SMNVEV (reference sequence). V was clipped by 6 bases and J by 6 bases; unmatched bases: 9. The CDR3 is made up of 15 amino acids. The CDR3 nucleotides read TGTGCCAGCAGGGGACCGGCTAGCGGGGTCAATGAGCAGTTCTTC. Translation gives CASRGPASGVNEQFF.

This sequence joins TRBV28 and TRBJ2-1; TRBD2 aligns across 8 bases. In germline, CDR1 is MDHEN, CDR2 SYDVKM. This CDR3 is 16 amino acids long. J lost 2 bases, V lost 6 bases, and 9 bases had no gene match. Here the CDR3 reads CASSPERLATYNEQFF. In nucleotides, the CDR3 is TGTGCCAGCAGCCCTGAGAGACTAGCGACCTACAATGAGCAGTTCTTC.

The rearrangement links TRBV19 to TRBJ1-1; maybe TRBD1 (5 bases). From germline, CDR1 is LNHDA and CDR2 SQIVND (reference sequence). The CDR3 has 14 residues. Trimming took 4 bases from V and 5 from J, leaving 14 bases between them. The DNA of the CDR3 is TGTGCCAGTAGTACCGCGGGGGGGATTACTGAAGCTTTCTTT. Amino acid sequence: CASSTAGGITEAFF. The full variable domain, its missing parts supplied by reference TRBV19 and TRBJ1-1, is DGGITQSPKYLFRKEGQNVTLSCEQNLNHDAMYWYRQDPGQGLRLIYYSQIVNDFQKGDIAEGYSVSREKKESFPLTVTSAQKNPTAFYLCASSTAGGITEAFFGQGTRLTVV.

The rearrangement uses TRBV7-4 and TRBJ2-1; D ambiguous. In germline, CDR1 is SGHVT, CDR2 SQSDAQ. V lost 4 bases to trimming and J lost 9 bases, with 4 bases between them. The CDR3 has 10 amino acids. In nucleotides, the CDR3 is TGTGCCAGCAGCTCTGGTGAGCAGTTCTTC. Translating gives CASSSGEQFF.

This clone was detected once. The chain employs TRBV27 and TRBJ2-1; weak D call: TRBD1 (6 bases). There are 15 residues in the CDR3. Germline CDR1 MNHEY, CDR2 SMNVEV (reference sequence). V lost 2 bases, J lost 9 bases, and 17 bases lay in between. This CDR3 reads CASSLLRAGVTEQFF. DNA of the CDR3: TGTGCCAGCAGTTTACTTCGGGCAGGGGTAACTGAGCAGTTCTTC.

The chain joins TRBV27 to TRBJ2-7, with D tentatively TRBD1 or TRBD2 (5 bases each). Trimming took 8 bases from V and 7 from J, leaving 18 bases between them. This CDR3 spans 13 amino acids. Germline V gives CDR1 MNHEY, CDR2 SMNVEV (reference sequence). In DNA, the CDR3 is TGTGCCAGCTCGATCGGGACCGGTCGAGAGCAGTACTTC. Its translation is CASSIGTGREQYF.

The V gene is TRBV27, the J gene TRBJ1-1, with TRBD1 matching over 9 bases. With V trimmed by 2 bases and J by 4 bases, 8 bases remained unmatched. Germline CDR1 MNHEY, CDR2 SMNVEV (reference sequence). The CDR3 contains 16 residues. The CDR3 sequence is CASSLGPRTGATEAFF. The DNA for the CDR3 is TGTGCCAGCAGTTTAGGTCCCCGGACAGGGGCCACTGAAGCTTTCTTT.

The V gene is TRBV9, the J gene TRBJ2-2; 12 nucleotides match TRBD2. V lost 0 bases to trimming and J lost 5 bases; unmatched junction nucleotides: 2. The CDR3 is 16 amino acids. CDR1 and CDR2 (germline): SGDLS, YYNGEE. CDR3 in amino acids: CASSVASGRVTGELFF. CDR3 in DNA: TGTGCCAGCAGCGTAGCTAGCGGGAGGGTTACCGGGGAGCTGTTTTTT.

The rearrangement links TRBV10-3 to TRBJ1-2, with D uncertain. V dropped 4 bases and J dropped 4 bases, with 22 bases sitting between them. Germline assignment: CDR1 ENHRY and CDR2 SYGVKD. The CDR3 is made up of 17 amino acids. CDR3 protein: CAISGLLGNEGGYGYTF. The CDR3 DNA follows: TGTGCCATCAGTGGATTATTGGGGAATGAGGGAGGCTATGGCTACACCTTC.

This sequence joins TRBV29-1 and TRBJ2-7; a weak D match, TRBD2 (6 bases). The CDR3 consists of 13 residues. Trimming pared 6 bases from V and 2 bases from J, leaving 14 bases between. The germline V gene encodes CDR1 SQVTM and CDR2 ANQGSEA. The CDR3 DNA reads as TGCAGCGTGAGGTCGGGGGTCCCCTACGAGCAGTACTTC. Protein: CSVRSGVPYEQYF.

The V gene is TRBV13, the J gene TRBJ2-7, with D unresolved. The V gene lost 3 bases and the J gene lost 6 bases, with 12 bases spanning the gap. There are 13 residues in the CDR3. The germline V gene encodes CDR1 PRHDT and CDR2 FYEKMQ (reference sequence). CDR3 sequence reads: CASSFWVAVEQYF. The CDR3 DNA reads TGTGCCAGCAGCTTCTGGGTGGCGGTCGAGCAGTACTTC.

The CDR3 DNA reads TGCAGTGCTGGGTTTCTTGGGGAAGCTTTCTTT. Translated: CSAGFLGEAFF. The rearrangement uses TRBV20-1 and TRBJ1-1; no clear D. The CDR3 sequence is 11 residues long. CDR1 is DFQATT and CDR2 is SNEGSKA in the germline V gene (reference sequence). V was shortened by 5 bases and J by 8 bases, with 12 bases between the two germline ends.

The chain joins TRBV4-1 to TRBJ1-5; no clear D gene. The CDR3 loop spans 18 amino acids. V shed 0 bases and J shed 0 bases, with 15 bases lying between them. CDR1 is MGHRA and CDR2 is YSYEKL in the germline V gene. CDR3 bases: TGCGCCAGCAGCCAAGATCCGCCAGTCCTTTATAGCAATCAGCCCCAGCATTTT. Translated: CASSQDPPVLYSNQPQHF.

The rearrangement joins TRBV2 to TRBJ2-3; the match to TRBD2 covers 10 bases. This CDR3 region has 16 residues. CDR1 and CDR2 (germline): SNHLY, FYNNEI. J gave up 2 bases and V 6 bases, and 8 bases lay outside the gene matches. The CDR3 loop reads CASRTSSGSPTDTQYF. Here the CDR3 DNA reads TGTGCCAGCAGGACCTCTAGCGGGAGCCCCACAGATACGCAGTATTTT.

The chain joins TRBV5-1 to TRBJ2-2; D is undetermined. Trimming pared 0 bases from V and 6 bases from J, leaving 6 bases between. The germline CDR1 and CDR2 sequences are SGHRS and YFSETQ. The CDR3 covers 13 residues. DNA for the CDR3: TGCGCCAGCAGCTTGGCATCTCCCGGGGAGCTGTTTTTT. It is translated as CASSLASPGELFF.

Remarks on this clone: One end of the junction does not line up with germline, which may come from a read error. The chain has TRBV7-9 and TRBJ2-1; D is perhaps TRBD1 (6 bases). Germline-derived CDR1 and CDR2 are SEHNR and FQNEAQ (reference sequence). The CDR3 has 13 amino acids. Written as DNA, the CDR3 is TGCGCCAGCAGCCACGGCGCAGGGGATGAGCAGTTCTTC. It specifies CASSHGAGDEQFF.

Note on this clone: The junction shows a germline mismatch at one end, possibly a read error. The V gene is TRBV6-5, the J gene TRBJ1-2; no firm D call. The CDR3 contains 10 residues. Per the germline V gene, CDR1 is MNHEY and CDR2 is SVGAGI. CDR3 protein: CASSYRSQSF. CDR3 in DNA: TGTGCCAGCAGCTACCGATCCCAAAGCTTC.

The gene calls are TRBV11-2 and TRBJ2-1; D unresolved. The CDR3 is 14 residues long. The V end lost 5 bases, the J end lost 11 bases, and 19 bases lay between the germline ends. The V gene's germline CDR1 is SGHAT and CDR2 FQNNGV. DNA of the CDR3: TGTGCCAGCAGCCCCCCGGAACAGTGGGTCCAGCAGTTCTTC. Protein: CASSPPEQWVQQFF.

The chain combines TRBV27 with TRBJ2-7; 8 nucleotides match TRBD2. The CDR3 is 15 amino acids. Trimming removed 6 bases from V and 7 bases from J; junction bases left unmatched: 14. The V gene's germline CDR1 is MNHEY and CDR2 SMNVEV (reference sequence). The CDR3 loop is CASSSGTREILEQYF. In DNA, the CDR3 is TGTGCCAGCAGCTCCGGGACTAGAGAGATTTTGGAGCAGTACTTC.

The chain employs TRBV4-3 and TRBJ2-5, with 10 bases lining up with TRBD1. The V gene end was trimmed by 0 bases and the J gene end by 4 bases; junction bases not matched to a gene: 2. This CDR3 contains 15 residues. Germline CDR1 LGHNA, CDR2 YSLEER. DNA of the CDR3: TGCGCCAGCAGCCAAGATGACAGGGGGCGAGAGACCCAGTACTTC. As protein: CASSQDDRGRETQYF.

This chain uses TRBV28 with TRBJ1-2, with D hard to call. This CDR3 comprises 11 residues. V lost 5 bases to trimming and J lost 12 bases, with 13 bases between them. Germline CDR1 reads MDHEN; CDR2 reads SYDVKM. The CDR3: CASSPTTGHTF. In nucleotides, the CDR3 is TGTGCCAGCAGTCCGACGACCGGGCACACCTTC.

This rearrangement joins TRBV27 to TRBJ2-5, with 9 bases lining up with TRBD1. The last part of the DNA fits TRBJ2-7 better; the J call may be wrong. The CDR3 covers 14 residues. Germline V CDR1 and CDR2: MNHEY, SMNVEV (reference sequence). CDR3 loop: CASSGPGQGHEQYF. In DNA, the CDR3 is TGTGCCAGCAGTGGGCCGGGACAGGGCCACGAGCAGTACTTC.

The chain couples TRBV13 to TRBJ2-7, with 10 bases aligning to TRBD2. V lost 6 bases to trimming and J lost 7 bases; unmatched junction nucleotides: 6. The CDR3 totals 13 residues. The V gene's germline CDR1 is PRHDT and CDR2 FYEKMQ (reference sequence). For the CDR3, the DNA is TGTGCCAGCAGTCCTAGCGGGAGTCAAGAGCAGTACTTC. It encodes CASSPSGSQEQYF. The full variable domain, its missing parts supplied by reference TRBV13 and TRBJ2-7, is AAGVIQSPRHLIKEKRETATLKCYPIPRHDTVYWYQQGPGQDPQFLISFYEKMQSDKGSIPDRFSAQQFSDYHSELNMSSLELGDSALYFCASSPSGSQEQYFGPGTRLTVT.

The table lists this clone with a count of one. The CDR3 region is CASSLLTSAYEQYF. DNA of the CDR3: TGTGCCAGCAGTTTACTCACTAGCGCCTACGAGCAGTACTTC. The rearrangement links TRBV28 to TRBJ2-7, with 7 bases that match TRBD2. In germline, CDR1 is MDHEN, CDR2 SYDVKM. The CDR3 consists of 14 residues. The J segment lost 2 bases and the V segment lost 2 bases, leaving 3 bases of the junction unmatched.

This clone has a count of ten or more. V usage is TRBV27 and J usage is TRBJ1-1; D uncertain. CDR3 length: 15 residues. The V end was cut by 0 bases, the J end by 7 bases, with 15 bases between. Germline assignment: CDR1 MNHEY and CDR2 SMNVEV (reference sequence). The CDR3 is CASSLSSHRFGEAFF. As DNA, the CDR3 is TGTGCCAGCAGTTTATCATCACACCGATTCGGTGAAGCTTTCTTT.

The chain has TRBV27 and TRBJ2-2, with unresolved D. Germline V gene data show CDR1 as MNHEY and CDR2 as SMNVEV (reference sequence). CDR3 size: 14 residues. Trimming cost V 2 bases and J 5 bases, with 9 bases left between them. The CDR3, as DNA: TGTGCCAGCAGTTTAAGACGGAGAACCGGGGAGCTGTTTTTT. Amino acids: CASSLRRRTGELFF.

The rearrangement links TRBV2 to TRBJ1-5, with TRBD1 matching 7 bases. In germline, CDR1 is SNHLY, CDR2 FYNNEI. The CDR3 extends over 16 amino acids. V lost 6 bases and J lost 1; bases outside the gene matches: 9. CDR3 coding DNA: TGTGCCAGCAGCCTAACAGGGGTAGAAAGCAATCAGCCCCAGCATTTT. This encodes CASSLTGVESNQPQHF.

The chain has TRBV6-5 and TRBJ1-1; 10 bases agree with TRBD1. V was clipped by 4 bases and J by 3 bases; unmatched bases: 8. The CDR3 has 16 amino acids. The germline gives CDR1 MNHEY, CDR2 SVGAGI. DNA for the CDR3: TGTGCCAGCAGTTCTGACAGGGGGCTTGGGGACACTGAAGCTTTCTTT. Amino acid sequence: CASSSDRGLGDTEAFF.